The rows below give T cell receptor beta chains drawn from one sample of a study of T cell repertoires in cytomegalovirus infection. TCRdb recomputed calls from the reads with MiXCR, one row per CDR3 protein. The sample consists of 550,000 to 850,000 distinct CDR3 sequences, around 31% of them appearing once. Their target antigens are unknown. Sequenced material: cultured PBMCs, taken from culture after CMV antigen stimulation. The receptors stem from a human donor in good health (CMV status not recorded). Some clones in this sample may be carry-over from other donors' samples. The CDR3 runs from the conserved cysteine through the conserved F or W. The order of the fields is D gene, J gene, clone size, V gene, CDR3 DNA, CDR3 protein. A D gene is named only where the DNA matches it firmly. Only some rows state a clone size, as once, few, many or a class for expanded clones.

>.|TRBJ2-7|.|TRBV7-9
TGTGCCAGCAGCCCCCTTAGCTGGGCAGTCTACGAGCAGTACTTC
CASSPLSWAVYEQYF
>TRBD2|TRBJ2-1|many|TRBV7-2
TGTGCCAGCAGCCAGGGACTAGCGGGCTACAATGAGCAGTTCTTC
CASSQGLAGYNEQFF
>TRBD1|TRBJ1-2|.|TRBV28
TGTGCCAGCAGTTTTGCAGGGGGTGTCTATGGCTACACCTTC
CASSFAGGVYGYTF
>.|TRBJ2-3|.|TRBV2
TGTGCCAGCAGTGAATCTAGCGGCACAGATACGCAGTATTTT
CASSESSGTDTQYF
>.|TRBJ2-2|.|TRBV7-2
TGTGCCAGCAGCCCTCTAGCGAATACCGGGGAGCTGTTTTTT
CASSPLANTGELFF
>.|TRBJ2-5|.|TRBV2
TGTGCCAGCAGGGGACAACAGGGAAACCAAGAGACCCAGTACTTC
CASRGQQGNQETQYF
>.|TRBJ2-7|.|TRBV28
TGTGCCAGCAGTCCGGGACAAAGTGAGCAGTACTTC
CASSPGQSEQYF
>.|TRBJ1-1|.|TRBV12-3/TRBV12-4
TGTGCCAGCAGTTTTAGGGGGGCGCGTACTGGGACTGAAGCTTTCTTT
CASSFRGARTGTEAFF
>TRBD2|TRBJ2-1|.|TRBV24-1
TGTGCCACCAGTGATACGGAGACTAGCGGGAACAATGAGCAGTTCTTC
CATSDTETSGNNEQFF
>TRBD2|TRBJ2-5|.|TRBV27
TGTGCCAGCAGCCTAAGGGGGACTAGCGGGGGCAAAGAGACCCAGTACTTC
CASSLRGTSGGKETQYF
>.|TRBJ2-7|few|TRBV4-3
TGCGCCAGCAGCCAAGATATGAGGTACGATTACGAGCAGTACTTC
CASSQDMRYDYEQYF
>.|TRBJ2-7|.|TRBV19
TGTGCCAGTAGTTCCGGGACACTCCGCGAGCAGTACTTC
CASSSGTLREQYF
>TRBD1|TRBJ1-5|.|TRBV7-9
TGTGCCAGCAGCCAGGGGACGGGACAGGGGAATCAGCCCCAGCATTTT
CASSQGTGQGNQPQHF
>.|TRBJ1-4|.|TRBV5-5
TGTGCCAGCAGCTTCCGGGCCCGAGCAACTAATGAAAAACTGTTTTTT
CASSFRARATNEKLFF
>TRBD2|TRBJ2-2|.|TRBV7-6
TGTGCCAGCGCTTGGGAGGGGACGAACACCGGGGAGCTGTTTTTT
CASAWEGTNTGELFF
>TRBD2|TRBJ2-1|few|TRBV23-1
TGCGCCAGCCCCTTACTAGCGGGAGGTCAAGATTCCTACAATGAGCAGTTCTTC
CASPLLAGGQDSYNEQFF
>TRBD2|TRBJ2-1|few|TRBV6-1
TGTGCCAGCAGTGAATCAAGAGCGGGGGGGCACAATGAGCAGTTCTTC
CASSESRAGGHNEQFF
>.|TRBJ2-3|.|TRBV7-2
TGTGCCAGCAGCTTTTCGGGTTACACAGATACGCAGTATTTT
CASSFSGYTDTQYF
>TRBD1|TRBJ1-1|many|TRBV7-2
TGTGCCAGCAGCCCGGACAGGGGGATCACTGAAGCTTTCTTT
CASSPDRGITEAFF
>TRBD1|TRBJ1-5|.|TRBV15
TGTGCCACCAGCAGAGATTCGACAGGGAATCAGCCCCAGCATTTT
CATSRDSTGNQPQHF
>.|TRBJ1-2|.|TRBV7-8
TGTGCCAGCAGCCCAGGACAGTATGATACGGTCTACTATGGCTACACCTTC
CASSPGQYDTVYYGYTF
>.|TRBJ2-5|.|TRBV12-3/TRBV12-4
TGTGCCAGCGTTGAGAGCGCAGCTGATACCCAGTACTTC
CASVESAADTQYF
>.|TRBJ2-7|many|TRBV7-2
TGTGCCAGCAGCCCCTCCACAGGGGGTAGCGGGAGCTCCTACGAGCAGTACTTC
CASSPSTGGSGSSYEQYF
>.|TRBJ1-5|.|TRBV28
TGTGCCAGCAGTCGCCGCACAATAACTAATCAGCCCCAGCATTTT
CASSRRTITNQPQHF
>.|TRBJ2-1|.|TRBV11-2
TGTGCCAGCAGCCGACTAGGGTATTTCGAGCAGTTCTTC
CASSRLGYFEQFF
>TRBD2|TRBJ2-5|.|TRBV6-1
TGTGCCAGCAGTGCCAGAGCGGGGGCCTACCAAGAGACCCAGTACTTC
CASSARAGAYQETQYF
>TRBD2|TRBJ2-7|few|TRBV12-3/TRBV12-4
TGTGCCAGCAGTCATCCTAGCGGGAAGAGCTACGAGCAGTACTTC
CASSHPSGKSYEQYF
>.|TRBJ2-3|.|TRBV12-3/TRBV12-4
TGTGCCAGCAGTGGGACGGACTTTGGGGATACGCAGTATTTT
CASSGTDFGDTQYF
>.|TRBJ2-7|.|TRBV7-9
TGTGCCAGCAGTCCCAGGGATTTGGGGCTCGAGCAGTACTTC
CASSPRDLGLEQYF
>.|TRBJ2-7|once|TRBV12-3/TRBV12-4
TGTGCCAGCAGCTCGGCTTTGAACGAGCAGTACTTC
CASSSALNEQYF
>.|TRBJ1-1|.|TRBV6-5
TGTGCCAGCAGTTACTCACAGGCTACGAACACTGAAGCTTTCTTT
CASSYSQATNTEAFF
>.|TRBJ2-7|many|TRBV6-2/TRBV6-3
TGTGCCAGCAGCTTGAGTACCCCCTACGAGCAGTACTTC
CASSLSTPYEQYF
>.|TRBJ2-5|.|TRBV11-2
TGTGCCAGCAGCTTAGGAGGGACCAGATTTGGGACCCAGTACTTC
CASSLGGTRFGTQYF
>.|TRBJ2-4|.|TRBV6-6
TGTGCCAGCCGGACCCCCCTACTAGCCAAAAACATTCAGTACTTC
CASRTPLLAKNIQYF
>.|TRBJ1-1|many|TRBV12-3/TRBV12-4
TGTGCCAGCAGTTTCCGGGGCGGAAACACTGAAGCTTTCTTT
CASSFRGGNTEAFF
>TRBD2|TRBJ2-1|.|TRBV24-1
TGTGCCACCAGTGACCGAACGACTAGCGGGGGCCCGTACAATGAGCAGTTCTTC
CATSDRTTSGGPYNEQFF
>.|TRBJ2-7|.|TRBV20-1
TGCAGTGCTAGAGATTTTAGGGTTTTGGCGTACGAGCAGTACTTC
CSARDFRVLAYEQYF
>.|TRBJ2-5|.|TRBV6-6
TGTGCCAGCAGTTCGTTAGCGGTTACGGAGACCCAGTACTTC
CASSSLAVTETQYF
>.|TRBJ1-1|few|TRBV28
TGTGCCAGCAGCTGGGGACGGGAAACTGAAGCTTTCTTT
CASSWGRETEAFF
>.|TRBJ1-5|.|TRBV6-6
TGTGCCAGCAGTCCTCGGGACATAAATCAGCCCCAGCATTTT
CASSPRDINQPQHF
>.|TRBJ2-7|few|TRBV7-9
TGTGCCATCTCGACAGGAAGGAACGAGCAGTACTTC
CAISTGRNEQYF
>.|TRBJ1-1|.|TRBV4-1
TGCGCCAGCAGCCAACTCCCCTCCCCCCGTGGTACTGAAGCTTTCTTT
CASSQLPSPRGTEAFF
>.|TRBJ2-3|few|TRBV20-1
TGCAGTGCTAGACCTGGGACCCGTTCCGCAGATACGCAGTATTTT
CSARPGTRSADTQYF
>.|TRBJ2-3|.|TRBV12-3/TRBV12-4
TGTGCCAGCAGGCGTCGTCTTGTAGATACGCAGTATTTT
CASRRRLVDTQYF
>.|TRBJ1-4|few|TRBV20-1
TGCAGTGCTAGAGTCCCCCACAGAGCAACTAATGAAAAACTGTTTTTT
CSARVPHRATNEKLFF
>.|TRBJ2-3|.|TRBV6-2/TRBV6-3
TGTGCCAGCAGTTATGCGGGCGGGGCCTACTTAGAAGATACGCAGTATTTT
CASSYAGGAYLEDTQYF
>TRBD2|TRBJ2-3|few|TRBV11-2
TGTGCCAGCAGCTTAGTGTGGACTAGCTATACAGATACGCAGTATTTT
CASSLVWTSYTDTQYF
>.|TRBJ2-7|few|TRBV27
TGTGCCAGCAGCCCAGCCGGGGGCCTCGGCGAGCAGTACTTC
CASSPAGGLGEQYF
>TRBD2|TRBJ2-7|.|TRBV4-1
TGCGCCAGCAGCCAGTCCGGGACTAGAAGTTACGAGCAGTACTTC
CASSQSGTRSYEQYF
>TRBD1|TRBJ2-7|.|TRBV19
TGTGCCAGTAGTATAGTTCCGGGACAGGGTCGTTACGAGCAGTACTTC
CASSIVPGQGRYEQYF
>TRBD1|TRBJ1-1|few|TRBV9
TGTGCCAGCAGCGAATGTGGGACAGGGGTGACTGAAGCTTTCTTT
CASSECGTGVTEAFF
>TRBD2|TRBJ2-7|.|TRBV27
TGTGCCAGCAGCCCCACCGGGACTAGCGGCTACGAGCAGTACTTC
CASSPTGTSGYEQYF
>TRBD1|TRBJ2-2|.|TRBV10-3
TGTGCCATCAGTGTAGGGGGCGAGACCGGGGAGCTGTTTTTT
CAISVGGETGELFF
>.|TRBJ1-2|many|TRBV7-8
TGTGCCAGCAGCTCCGAACAGGGTAACTATGGCTACACCTTC
CASSSEQGNYGYTF
>.|TRBJ1-4|.|TRBV7-9
TGTGCCAGCAGTCCTCCCGGCCGGGGAGAGGATGAAAAACTGTTTTTT
CASSPPGRGEDEKLFF
>TRBD1|TRBJ1-4|few|TRBV12-5
TGTGCTAGTCAAGACAGGGATAGAGAAAAACTGTTTTTT
CASQDRDREKLFF
>.|TRBJ2-1|.|TRBV7-9
TGTGCCAGCAGCTCCCAGGGGGGGGTAGGTCAGTTCTTC
CASSSQGGVGQFF
>.|TRBJ2-7|few|TRBV5-4
TGTGCCAGCAGCGGCCGGGCGGACGGGCCCTACGAGCAGTACTTC
CASSGRADGPYEQYF
>TRBD2|TRBJ2-3|.|TRBV6-1
TGTGCCAGCAGTTACATCGCGGGAGGGGGGAGAGATACGCAGTATTTT
CASSYIAGGGRDTQYF
>TRBD1|TRBJ1-2|few|TRBV27
TGTGCCAGCAGTTACGACAGGGGGAACTATGGCTACACCTTC
CASSYDRGNYGYTF